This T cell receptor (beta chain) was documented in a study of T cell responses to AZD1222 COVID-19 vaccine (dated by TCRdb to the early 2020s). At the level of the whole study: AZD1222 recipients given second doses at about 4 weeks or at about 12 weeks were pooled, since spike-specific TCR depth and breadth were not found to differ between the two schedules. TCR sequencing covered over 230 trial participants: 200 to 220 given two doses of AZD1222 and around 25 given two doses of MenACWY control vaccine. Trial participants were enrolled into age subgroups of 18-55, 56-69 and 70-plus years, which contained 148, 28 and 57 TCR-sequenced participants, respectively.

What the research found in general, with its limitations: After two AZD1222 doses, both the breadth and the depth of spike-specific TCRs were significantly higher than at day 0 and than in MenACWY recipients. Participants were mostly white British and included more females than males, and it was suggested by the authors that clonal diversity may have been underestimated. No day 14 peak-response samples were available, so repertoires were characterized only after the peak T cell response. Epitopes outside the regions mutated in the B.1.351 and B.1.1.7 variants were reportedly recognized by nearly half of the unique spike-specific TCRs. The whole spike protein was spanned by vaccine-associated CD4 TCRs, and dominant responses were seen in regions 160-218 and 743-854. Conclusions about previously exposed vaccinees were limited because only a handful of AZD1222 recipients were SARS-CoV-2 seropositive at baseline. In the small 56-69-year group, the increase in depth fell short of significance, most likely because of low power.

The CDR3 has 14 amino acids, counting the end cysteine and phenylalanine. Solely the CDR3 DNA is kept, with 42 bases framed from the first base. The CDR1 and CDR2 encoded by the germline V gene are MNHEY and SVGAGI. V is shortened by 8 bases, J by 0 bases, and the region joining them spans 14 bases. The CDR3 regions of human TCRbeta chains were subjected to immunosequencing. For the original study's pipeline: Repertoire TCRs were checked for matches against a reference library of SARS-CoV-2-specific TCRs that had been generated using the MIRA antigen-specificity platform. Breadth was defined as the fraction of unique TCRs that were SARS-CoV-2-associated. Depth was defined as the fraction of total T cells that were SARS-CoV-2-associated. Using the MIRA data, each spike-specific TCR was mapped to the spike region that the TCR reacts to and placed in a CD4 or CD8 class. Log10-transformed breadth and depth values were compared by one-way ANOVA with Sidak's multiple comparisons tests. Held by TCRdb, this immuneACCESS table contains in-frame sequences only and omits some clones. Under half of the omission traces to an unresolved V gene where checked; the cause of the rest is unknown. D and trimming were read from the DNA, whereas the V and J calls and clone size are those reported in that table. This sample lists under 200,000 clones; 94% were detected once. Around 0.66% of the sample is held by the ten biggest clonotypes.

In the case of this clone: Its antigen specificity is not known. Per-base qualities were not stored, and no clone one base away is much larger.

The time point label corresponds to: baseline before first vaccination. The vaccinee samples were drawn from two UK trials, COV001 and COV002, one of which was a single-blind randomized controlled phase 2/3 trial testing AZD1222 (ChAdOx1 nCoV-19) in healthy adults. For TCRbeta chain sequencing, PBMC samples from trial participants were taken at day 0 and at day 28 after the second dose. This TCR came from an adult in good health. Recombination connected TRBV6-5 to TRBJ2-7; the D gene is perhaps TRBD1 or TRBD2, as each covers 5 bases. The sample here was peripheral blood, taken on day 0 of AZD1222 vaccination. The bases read TGTGCCAGCTCCACGGGGCAGAACTCCTACGAGCAGTACTTC. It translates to CASSTGQNSYEQYF.